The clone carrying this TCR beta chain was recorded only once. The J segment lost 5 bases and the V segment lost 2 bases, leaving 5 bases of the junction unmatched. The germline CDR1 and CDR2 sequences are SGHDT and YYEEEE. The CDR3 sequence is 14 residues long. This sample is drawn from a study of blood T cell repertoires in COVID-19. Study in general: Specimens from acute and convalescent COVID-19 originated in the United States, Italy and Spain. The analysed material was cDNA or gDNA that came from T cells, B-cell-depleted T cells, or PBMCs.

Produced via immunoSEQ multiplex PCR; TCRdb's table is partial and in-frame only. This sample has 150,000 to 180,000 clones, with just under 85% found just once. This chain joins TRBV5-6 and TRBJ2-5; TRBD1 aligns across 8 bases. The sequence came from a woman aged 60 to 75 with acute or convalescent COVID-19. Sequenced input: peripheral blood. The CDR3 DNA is TGTGCCAGCAGCTTATTACAGGGGGGTGAGACCCAGTACTTC. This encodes CASSLLQGGETQYF.